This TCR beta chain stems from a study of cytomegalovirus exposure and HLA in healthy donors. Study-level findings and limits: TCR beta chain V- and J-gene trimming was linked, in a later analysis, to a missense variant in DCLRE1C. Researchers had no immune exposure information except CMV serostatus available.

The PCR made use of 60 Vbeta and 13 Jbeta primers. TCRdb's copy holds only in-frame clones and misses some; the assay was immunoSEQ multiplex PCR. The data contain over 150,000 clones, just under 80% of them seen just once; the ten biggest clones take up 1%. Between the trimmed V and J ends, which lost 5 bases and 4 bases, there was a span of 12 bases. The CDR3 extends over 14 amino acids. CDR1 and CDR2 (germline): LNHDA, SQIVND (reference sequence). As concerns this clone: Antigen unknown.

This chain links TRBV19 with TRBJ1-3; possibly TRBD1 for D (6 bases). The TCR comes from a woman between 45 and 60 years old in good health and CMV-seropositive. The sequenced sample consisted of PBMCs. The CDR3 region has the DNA TGTGCCAGTAGTTTTCGGCAGGGGGGAAACACCATATATTTT. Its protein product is CASSFRQGGNTIYF.